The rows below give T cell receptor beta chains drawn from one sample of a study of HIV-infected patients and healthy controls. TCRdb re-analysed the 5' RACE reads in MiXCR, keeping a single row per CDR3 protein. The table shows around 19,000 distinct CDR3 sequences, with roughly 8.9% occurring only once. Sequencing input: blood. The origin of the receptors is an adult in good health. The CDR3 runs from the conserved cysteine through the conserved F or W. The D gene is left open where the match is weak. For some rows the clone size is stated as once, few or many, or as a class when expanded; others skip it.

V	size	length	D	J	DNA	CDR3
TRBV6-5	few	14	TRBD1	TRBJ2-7	TGTGCCAGCAGTTACGGGGACAGGGTCGCCGAGCAGTACTTC	CASSYGDRVAEQYF
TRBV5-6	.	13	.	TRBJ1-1	TGTGCCAGCAGATTCGCAGGGATCACTGAAGCTTTCTTT	CASRFAGITEAFF
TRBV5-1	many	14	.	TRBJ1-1	TGCGCCAGCAGCTTGTACCAGGGTGGCACTGAAGCTTTCTTT	CASSLYQGGTEAFF
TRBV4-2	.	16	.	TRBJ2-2	TGTGCCAGCAGCCAAGACGCCTTGGAGAACACCGGGGAGCTGTTTTTT	CASSQDALENTGELFF
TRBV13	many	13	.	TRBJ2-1	TGTGCCAGCAGCTTATTAGGTTACAATGAGCAGTTCTTC	CASSLLGYNEQFF
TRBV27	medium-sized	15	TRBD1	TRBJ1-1	TGTGCCAGCAATCCTTCCAGGGGGGCGGGCACTGAAGCTTTCTTT	CASNPSRGAGTEAFF
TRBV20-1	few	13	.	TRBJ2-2	TGCAGTGCTAGCGGGCAGAACACCGGGGAGCTGTTTTTT	CSASGQNTGELFF
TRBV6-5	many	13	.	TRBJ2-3	TGTGCCAGCAGGCGGCCTCCCACAGATACGCAGTATTTT	CASRRPPTDTQYF
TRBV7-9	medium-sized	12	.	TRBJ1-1	TGTGCCAGCAGCCTGACAGGTTCAGAAGCTTTCTTT	CASSLTGSEAFF
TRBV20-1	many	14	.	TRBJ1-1	TGCAGTGCGACGGGGCAGGGATTCAACACTGAAGCTTTCTTT	CSATGQGFNTEAFF
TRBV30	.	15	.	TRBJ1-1	TGTGCCTGGAGTGACGTGACAGTTAATGCGAATGAAGCTTTCTTT	CAWSDVTVNANEAFF
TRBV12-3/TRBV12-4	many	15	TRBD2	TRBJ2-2	TGTGCCAGCAGTTTAACTAGCGGGAACACCGGGGAGCTGTTTTTT	CASSLTSGNTGELFF
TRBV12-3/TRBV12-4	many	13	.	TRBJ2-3	TGTGCCAGCAGATATGGGGGCACAGATACGCAGTATTTT	CASRYGGTDTQYF
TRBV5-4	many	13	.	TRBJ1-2	TGTGCCAGCAGCTCATCGGACACGAATGGCTACACCTTC	CASSSSDTNGYTF
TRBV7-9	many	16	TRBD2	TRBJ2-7	TGTGCCAGCAGCTTAGACACTAGCGGGGGGGCCGACGAGCAGTACTTC	CASSLDTSGGADEQYF
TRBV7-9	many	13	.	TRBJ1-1	TGTGCCAGCAGCTTATCCTTAAGCACTGAAGCTTTCTTT	CASSLSLSTEAFF
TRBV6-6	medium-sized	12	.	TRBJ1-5	TGTGCCAGCAGTCCAGCCGGAGGGGCCGAGCATTTT	CASSPAGGAEHF
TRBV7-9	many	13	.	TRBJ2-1	TGTGCCAGCAGCTTAATATCTTTCAATGAGCAGTTCTTC	CASSLISFNEQFF
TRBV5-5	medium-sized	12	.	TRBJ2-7	TGTGCCAGCAGCTTGGATACCTACGAGCAGTACTTC	CASSLDTYEQYF
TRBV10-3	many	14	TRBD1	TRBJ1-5	TGTGCCATCCGGCCGACAGGGAGCAATCAGCCCCAGCATTTT	CAIRPTGSNQPQHF
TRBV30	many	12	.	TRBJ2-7	TGTGCCTGGAGTGGAGGTTCCTACGAGCAGTACTTC	CAWSGGSYEQYF
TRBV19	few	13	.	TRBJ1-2	TGTGCCAGTAGTTCCGGGAGCAGGCATGGCTACACCTTC	CASSSGSRHGYTF
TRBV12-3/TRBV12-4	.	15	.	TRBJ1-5	TGTGCCAGCAGTTTAGCAGGGGCGAGCAATCAGCCCCAGCATTTT	CASSLAGASNQPQHF
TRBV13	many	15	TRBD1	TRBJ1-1	TGTGCCAGCAGCTTATCGGCAGGGGGTTTTACTGAAGCTTTCTTT	CASSLSAGGFTEAFF
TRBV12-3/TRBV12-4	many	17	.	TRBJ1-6	TGTGCCAGCAGTTTCGGCAGGCCGAGCTCCTATAATTCACCCCTCCACTTT	CASSFGRPSSYNSPLHF
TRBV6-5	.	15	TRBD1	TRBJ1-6	TGTGCCAGCAGTAGACAGGGGGTGCCGAGTTCACCCCTCCACTTT	CASSRQGVPSSPLHF
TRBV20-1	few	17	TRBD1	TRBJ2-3	TGCAGTGCTAGATCGGGACCCGGGCAGGGGGCGTCCGATACGCAGTATTTT	CSARSGPGQGASDTQYF
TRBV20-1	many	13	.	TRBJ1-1	TGCAGTGCTAGACAGGGGAGCGACACTGAAGCTTTCTTT	CSARQGSDTEAFF
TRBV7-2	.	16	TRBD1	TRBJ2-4	TGTGCCAGCAGCTCTAGGTCGACAGGGGGTGGTGTCATTCAGTACTTC	CASSSRSTGGGVIQYF
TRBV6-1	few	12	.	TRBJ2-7	TGTGCCAGCAGTGACCAGTTAGACGAGCAGTACTTC	CASSDQLDEQYF